A single sample is the source of the 13 T cell receptor beta chains below, sequenced in a study of cytomegalovirus exposure and HLA in healthy donors. Primers for the PCR totalled 60 Vbeta and 13 Jbeta. Assay used: immunoSEQ multiplex PCR; TCRdb lists only in-frame clones, some missing. Here the sample spans hundreds of thousands of clones, roughly 79% being singletons. The specimen sequenced was PBMCs. The source of these receptors is a woman in her forties in good health and CMV-seronegative.

In its sample, this clone was seen a few times. The chain couples TRBV13 to TRBJ1-3; D is unclear. V gave up 3 bases and J gave up 0 bases, with 9 bases separating them. The CDR3 runs to 15 residues. Germline lookup yields CDR1 PRHDT and CDR2 FYEKMQ (reference sequence). CDR3 loop: CASSFADNSGNTIYF. The CDR3 nucleotides are TGTGCCAGCAGCTTTGCAGACAACTCTGGAAACACCATATATTTT.

The V gene is TRBV10-3, the J gene TRBJ1-2, with 8 bases that match TRBD1. From germline, CDR1 is ENHRY and CDR2 SYGVKD. There are 17 residues in the CDR3. Losses at the gene ends were 4 bases for V and 0 bases for J; bases not matched to a gene: 10. The CDR3 reads CAISGAGQERTNYGYTF. CDR3 bases: TGTGCCATCAGTGGAGCGGGACAGGAACGGACTAACTATGGCTACACCTTC.

Worth noting for this clone: The identical CDR3 is also encoded by other nucleotide sequences in the sample. CDR3 in amino acids: CASSLGTGNSPLHF. In DNA form, the CDR3 reads TGTGCCAGCAGCCTCGGGACAGGGAATTCACCCCTCCACTTT. The V call is TRBV27, the J call TRBJ1-6, with 9 positions matching TRBD1. The CDR3 is 14 residues long. Germline V gene data show CDR1 as MNHEY and CDR2 as SMNVEV (reference sequence). After removal of 6 bases from V and 7 bases from J, the junction contained 4 bases not matched to a gene.

The chain carries TRBV7-9 and TRBJ2-3; 11 bases line up with TRBD2. Germline loops: CDR1 SEHNR, CDR2 FQNEAQ (reference sequence). The CDR3 consists of 15 residues. The V and J ends lost 5 bases and 1 base, in that order; junction bases with no gene match: 2. The CDR3 DNA reads TGTGCCAGCAGCATTAGCGGGGGGGGCACAGATACGCAGTATTTT. Its protein is CASSISGGGTDTQYF.

The chain joins TRBV10-2 to TRBJ1-6; D gene unclear. Deletions cut 2 bases from V and 7 bases from J, with 3 bases between. There are 12 residues in the CDR3. Germline CDR1 WSHSY, CDR2 SAAADI. CDR3 region: CASSERNSPLHF. DNA for the CDR3: TGCGCCAGCAGTGAGCGGAATTCACCCCTCCACTTT.

The chain uses TRBV7-9 and TRBJ2-7, with TRBD2 matching 9 bases. This CDR3 is built from 15 residues. V trimming: 6 bases; J trimming: 3 bases; junction bases outside the gene matches: 9. Germline V gene lookup returns CDR1 SEHNR and CDR2 FQNEAQ (reference sequence). CDR3 region: CASSFLRGGDYEQYF. The CDR3 DNA is TGTGCCAGCAGTTTTCTGCGGGGGGGCGACTACGAGCAGTACTTC.

V gene TRBV6-1 combines with J gene TRBJ2-2, with TRBD1 matching 8 bases. Trimming took 7 bases from V and 0 from J; bases not matched to a gene: 4. CDR1 is MNHNS, CDR2 SASEGT, per germline. The CDR3 is 15 amino acids. CDR3 nucleotides: TGTGCCAGCACTGGGGGACAGGCGAACACCGGGGAGCTGTTTTTT. It yields the protein CASTGGQANTGELFF.

This clone was recorded a few times. This chain uses TRBV6-5 with TRBJ1-1; 7 positions match TRBD1. V dropped 6 bases and J dropped 6; count of bases not matched to a gene: 7. This CDR3 comprises 13 residues. Germline assignment: CDR1 MNHEY and CDR2 SVGAGI. For the CDR3, the DNA is TGTGCCAGCAGCAACGACAGGGATGCTGAAGCTTTCTTT. Protein sequence: CASSNDRDAEAFF.

The chain joins TRBV28 to TRBJ2-1; maybe TRBD2 (6 bases). V was shortened by 5 bases and J by 15 bases, with 26 bases between the two germline ends. Germline CDR1 and CDR2: MDHEN and SYDVKM. CDR3 length: 15 residues. CDR3 bases: TGTGCCAGCAGTACACCCGGGAGTGTACTGGGGTGGGGGTTCTTC. Translation: CASSTPGSVLGWGFF.

The gene calls are TRBV5-1 and TRBJ2-5; 7 positions match TRBD2. The assigned J gene may be wrong: the sequence end matches TRBJ2-7 better. From germline, CDR1 is SGHRS and CDR2 YFSETQ. The CDR3 contains 14 residues. Written as DNA, the CDR3 is TGCGCCAGCAGCTTGGAAGGACTAGACTACGAGCAGTACTTC. Its protein is CASSLEGLDYEQYF.

The V call is TRBV19, the J call TRBJ1-2, with 7 nucleotides matching TRBD1. Germline V gene data show CDR1 as LNHDA and CDR2 as SQIVND (reference sequence). CDR3 size: 13 residues. Losses at the gene ends were 7 bases for V and 7 bases for J; bases not matched to a gene: 9. CDR3 amino acids: CASTDRDWVGYTF. CDR3 in DNA: TGTGCCAGTACCGACAGGGACTGGGTTGGCTACACCTTC.

This chain connects TRBV2 to TRBJ1-1; the D gene is possibly TRBD1 (5 bases). Germline CDR1 SNHLY, CDR2 FYNNEI. Trimming removed 6 bases at V and 3 bases at J, with 14 bases between. The CDR3 runs 14 residues. The CDR3 DNA follows: TGTGCCAGCAGCCGCTCTCCGGGGGACACTGAAGCTTTCTTT. This gives the protein CASSRSPGDTEAFF.

Details on this clone: A read error may account for a junction end that differs from germline. The CDR3 protein is CSSSFTNYGYTF. The CDR3 DNA reads TGTTCCAGCAGCTTTACTAACTATGGCTACACCTTC. The genes are TRBV7-9 and TRBJ1-2; D unresolved. Germline V gene data show CDR1 as SEHNR and CDR2 as FQNEAQ (reference sequence). The CDR3 has 12 residues.